The text below deals with one T cell receptor (beta chain). The antigen is unknown. The record originates from a study of T cells in localized non-small cell lung cancer. Study observations and caveats: Uninvolved adjacent lung showed higher T cell clonality than tumor. A median of roughly 52 of the top 100 tumor clones appeared in adjacent lung, which was paired and uninvolved. Patients showing higher blood T cell density tended to see longer overall survival.

Germline V lookup: CDR1 LGHNA, CDR2 YSLEER. Trimming removed 4 bases from V and 4 bases from J, with 16 bases in between. The CDR3 has 16 residues. The table came from immunoSEQ multiplex PCR; TCRdb's copy has only in-frame clones and leaves some out. The sample lists fewer than 60,000 clones; about four fifths were seen once. Sequenced material: peripheral blood, taken before any cancer treatment. The TCR was taken from a female donor older than 55 with stage II squamous cell lung carcinoma. The V call is TRBV4-3, the J call TRBJ2-2; tentatively, D is TRBD1 or TRBD2 (5 bases each). The CDR3 spells CASSLMRGGPTGELFF. The CDR3 DNA reads as TGCGCCAGCAGCCTGATGAGGGGTGGACCCACCGGGGAGCTGTTTTTT.